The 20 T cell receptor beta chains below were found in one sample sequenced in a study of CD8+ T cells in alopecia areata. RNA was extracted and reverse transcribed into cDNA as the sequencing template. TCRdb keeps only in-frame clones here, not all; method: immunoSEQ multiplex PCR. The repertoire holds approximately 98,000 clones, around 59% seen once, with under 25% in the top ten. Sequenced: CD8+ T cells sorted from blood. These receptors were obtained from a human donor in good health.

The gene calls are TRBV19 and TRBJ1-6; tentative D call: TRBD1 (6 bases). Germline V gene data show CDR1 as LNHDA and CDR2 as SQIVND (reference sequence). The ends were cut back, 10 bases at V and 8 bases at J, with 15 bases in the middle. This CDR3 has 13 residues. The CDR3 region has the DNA TGTGCCACAGGGGCCAGCTTATATTCACCCCTCCACTTT. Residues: CATGASLYSPLHF.

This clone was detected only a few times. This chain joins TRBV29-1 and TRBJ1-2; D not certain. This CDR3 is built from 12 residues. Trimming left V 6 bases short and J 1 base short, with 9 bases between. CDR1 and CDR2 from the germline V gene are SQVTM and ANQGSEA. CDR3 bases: TGCAGCGTCGAGACTCATAACTATGGCTACACCTTC. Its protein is CSVETHNYGYTF.

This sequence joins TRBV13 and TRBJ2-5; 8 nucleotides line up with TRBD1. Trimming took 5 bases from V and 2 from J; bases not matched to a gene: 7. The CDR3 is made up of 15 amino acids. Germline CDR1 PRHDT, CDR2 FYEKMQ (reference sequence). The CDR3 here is CASSPRQGLQETQYF. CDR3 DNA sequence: TGTGCCAGCAGCCCCCGACAGGGGCTTCAAGAGACCCAGTACTTC.

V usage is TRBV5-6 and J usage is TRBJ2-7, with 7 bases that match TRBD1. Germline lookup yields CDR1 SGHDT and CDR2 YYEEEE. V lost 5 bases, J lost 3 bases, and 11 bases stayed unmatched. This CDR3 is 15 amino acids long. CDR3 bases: TGTGCCAGCAGTACCGAGACAGGGATTGGCTACGAGCAGTACTTC. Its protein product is CASSTETGIGYEQYF.

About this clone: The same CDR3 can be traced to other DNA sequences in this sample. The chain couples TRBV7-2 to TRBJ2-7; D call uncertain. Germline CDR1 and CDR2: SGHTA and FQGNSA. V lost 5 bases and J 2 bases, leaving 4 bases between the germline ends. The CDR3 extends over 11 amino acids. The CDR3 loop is CASSLTYEQYF. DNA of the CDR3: TGTGCCAGCAGCCTCACCTACGAGCAGTACTTC.

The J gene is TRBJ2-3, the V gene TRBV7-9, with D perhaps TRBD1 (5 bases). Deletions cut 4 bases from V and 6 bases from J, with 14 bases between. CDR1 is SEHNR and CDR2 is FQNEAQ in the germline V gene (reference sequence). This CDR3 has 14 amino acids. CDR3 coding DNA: TGTGCCAGCAGCTGCCACGACCACAGGGATACGCAGTATTTT. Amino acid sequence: CASSCHDHRDTQYF.

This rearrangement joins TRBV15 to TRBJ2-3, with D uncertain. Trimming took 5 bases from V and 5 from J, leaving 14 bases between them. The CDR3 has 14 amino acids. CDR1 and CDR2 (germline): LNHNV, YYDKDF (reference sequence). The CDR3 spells CATSSALGLDTQYF. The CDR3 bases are TGTGCCACCAGCTCGGCTCTGGGCTTAGATACGCAGTATTTT.

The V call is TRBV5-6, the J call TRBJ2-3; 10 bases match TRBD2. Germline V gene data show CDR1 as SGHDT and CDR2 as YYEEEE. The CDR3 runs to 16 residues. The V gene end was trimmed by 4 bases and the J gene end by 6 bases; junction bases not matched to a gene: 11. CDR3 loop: CASSRGGTSVKDTQYF. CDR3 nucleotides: TGTGCCAGCAGCCGGGGTGGGACTAGCGTCAAGGATACGCAGTATTTT.

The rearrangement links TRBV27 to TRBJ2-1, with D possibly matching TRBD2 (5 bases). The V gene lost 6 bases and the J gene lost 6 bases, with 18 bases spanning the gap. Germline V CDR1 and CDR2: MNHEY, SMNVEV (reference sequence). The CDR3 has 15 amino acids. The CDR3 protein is CASRLPRGMGNEQFF. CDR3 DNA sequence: TGTGCCAGCAGACTACCCCGGGGAATGGGCAATGAGCAGTTCTTC.

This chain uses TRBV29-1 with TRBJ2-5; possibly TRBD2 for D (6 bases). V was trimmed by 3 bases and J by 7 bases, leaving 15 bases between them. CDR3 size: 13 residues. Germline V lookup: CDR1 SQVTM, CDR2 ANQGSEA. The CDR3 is CSVDSGSTGTQYF. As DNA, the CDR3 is TGCAGCGTTGACTCCGGGAGTACCGGGACCCAGTACTTC.

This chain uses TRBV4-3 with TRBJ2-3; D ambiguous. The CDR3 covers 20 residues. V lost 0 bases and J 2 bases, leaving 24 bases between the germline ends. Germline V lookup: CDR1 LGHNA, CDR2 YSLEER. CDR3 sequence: CASSQDWVKVRKSYTDTQYF. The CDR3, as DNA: TGCGCCAGCAGCCAAGATTGGGTGAAGGTTCGAAAATCCTACACAGATACGCAGTATTTT.

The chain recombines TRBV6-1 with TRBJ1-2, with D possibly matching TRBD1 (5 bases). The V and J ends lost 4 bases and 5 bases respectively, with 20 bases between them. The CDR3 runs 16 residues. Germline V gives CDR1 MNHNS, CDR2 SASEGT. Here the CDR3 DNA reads TGTGCCAGCAGTGTTTTGGCGGAAGACAGCTGGTATGGCTACACCTTC. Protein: CASSVLAEDSWYGYTF.

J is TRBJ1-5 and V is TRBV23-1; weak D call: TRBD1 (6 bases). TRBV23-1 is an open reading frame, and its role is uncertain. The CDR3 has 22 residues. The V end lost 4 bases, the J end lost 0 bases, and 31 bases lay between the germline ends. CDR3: CASSRSNARIGGSGYSNQPQHF. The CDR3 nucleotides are TGCGCCAGCAGTCGATCTAATGCCCGGATAGGGGGTTCGGGATATAGCAATCAGCCCCAGCATTTT.

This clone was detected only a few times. The CDR3 reads CASSLVTEAQETQYF. As DNA, the CDR3 is TGTGCCAGCAGCTTAGTGACAGAGGCCCAAGAGACCCAGTACTTC. The chain uses TRBV11-2 and TRBJ2-5, with D perhaps TRBD1 (5 bases). V shed 1 base and J shed 1 base, with 10 bases lying between them. The CDR3 is 15 residues long. Germline-derived CDR1 and CDR2 are SGHAT and FQNNGV. Supplemented by reference TRBV11-2 and TRBJ2-5, the full variable domain reads EAGVAQSPRYKIIEKRQSVAFWCNPISGHATLYWYQQILGQGPKLLIQFQNNGVVDDSQLPKDRFSAERLKGVDSTLKIQPAKLEDSAVYLCASSLVTEAQETQYFGPGTRLLVL.

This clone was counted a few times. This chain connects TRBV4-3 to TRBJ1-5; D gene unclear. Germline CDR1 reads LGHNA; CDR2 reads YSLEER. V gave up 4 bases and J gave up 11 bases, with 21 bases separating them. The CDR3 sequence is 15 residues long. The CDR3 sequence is CASSPSVLARLTQHF. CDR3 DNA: TGCGCCAGCAGCCCCTCTGTGTTGGCTAGGTTGACCCAGCATTTT.

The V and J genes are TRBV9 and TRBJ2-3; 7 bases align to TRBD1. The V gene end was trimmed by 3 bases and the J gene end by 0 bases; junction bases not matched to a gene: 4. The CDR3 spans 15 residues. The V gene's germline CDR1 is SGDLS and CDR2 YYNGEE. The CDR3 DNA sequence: TGTGCCAGCAGCGGGCGACAGGGTAGCACAGATACGCAGTATTTT. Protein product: CASSGRQGSTDTQYF.

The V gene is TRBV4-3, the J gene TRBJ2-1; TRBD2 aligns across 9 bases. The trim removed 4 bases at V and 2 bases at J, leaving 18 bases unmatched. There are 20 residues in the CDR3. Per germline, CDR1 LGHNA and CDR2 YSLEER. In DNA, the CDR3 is TGCGCCAGCAGCCCCCCTGTGGTAACGGGTAGCGGGGGAGCCTACAATGAGCAGTTCTTC. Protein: CASSPPVVTGSGGAYNEQFF.

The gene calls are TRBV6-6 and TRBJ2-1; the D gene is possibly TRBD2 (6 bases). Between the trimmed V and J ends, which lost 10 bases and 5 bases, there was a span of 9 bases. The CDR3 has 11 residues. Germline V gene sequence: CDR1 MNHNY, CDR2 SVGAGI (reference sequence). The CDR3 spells CATREHNEQFF. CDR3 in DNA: TGTGCCACCCGGGAGCACAATGAGCAGTTCTTC.

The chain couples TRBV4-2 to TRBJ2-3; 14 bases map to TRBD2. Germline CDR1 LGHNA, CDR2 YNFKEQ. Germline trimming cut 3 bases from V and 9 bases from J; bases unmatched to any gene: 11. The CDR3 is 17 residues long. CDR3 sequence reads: CASSQDWTSGGPWTQYF. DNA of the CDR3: TGTGCCAGCAGCCAGGACTGGACTAGCGGGGGGCCGTGGACGCAGTATTTT.

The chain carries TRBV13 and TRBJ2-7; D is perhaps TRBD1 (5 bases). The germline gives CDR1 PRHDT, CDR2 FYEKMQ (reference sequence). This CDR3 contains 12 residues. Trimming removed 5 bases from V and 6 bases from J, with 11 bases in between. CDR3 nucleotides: TGTGCCAGCAGCCAGGGCCTGGGCGAGCAGTACTTC. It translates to CASSQGLGEQYF.